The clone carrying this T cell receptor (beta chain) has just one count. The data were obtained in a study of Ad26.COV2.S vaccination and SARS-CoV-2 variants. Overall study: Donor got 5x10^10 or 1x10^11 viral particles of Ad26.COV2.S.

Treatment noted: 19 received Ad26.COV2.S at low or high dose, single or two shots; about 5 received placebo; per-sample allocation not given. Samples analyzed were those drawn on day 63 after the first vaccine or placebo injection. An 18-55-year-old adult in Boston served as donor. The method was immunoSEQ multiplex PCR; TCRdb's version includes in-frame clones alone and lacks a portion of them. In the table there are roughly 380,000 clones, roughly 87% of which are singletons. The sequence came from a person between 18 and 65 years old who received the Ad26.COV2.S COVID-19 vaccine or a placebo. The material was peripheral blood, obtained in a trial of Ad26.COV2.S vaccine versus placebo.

The CDR3 loop is CASSLFDRVDNDTQYF. CDR3 nucleotide sequence: TGTGCCAGCAGTCTATTTGACAGGGTAGATAACGATACGCAGTATTTT. The J gene is TRBJ2-3, the V gene TRBV6-6, with 7 bases fitting TRBD1. The CDR3 totals 16 residues. The germline CDR1 and CDR2 sequences are MNHNY and SVGAGI (reference sequence). Trimming at V came to 5 bases and at J to 6 bases, leaving 14 bases not matched to a gene.